This TCR beta chain was identified in a study of molecular identifiers for immune sequencing clone quantification (dated by TCRdb to about 2018). Study-level background: For a replicate experiment, RNA from approximately 20,000 or 100,000 naive CD8 T cells was divided into five aliquots, of which four were sequenced. The study was a methods study using CD8 T cells to benchmark molecular-identifier clustering-based TCR repertoire sequencing (MIDCIRS) and TCR RNA copy counting.

Libraries of naive CD8 T cells were built from anywhere between about 19,000 and 1,100,000 sorted cells, with 10%, 30% or 50% of the purified RNA used. On a BD FACSAria II, naive CD8 T cells were FACS-sorted as CD8+CD4-CCR7+CD45RA+ and collected into RLT Plus buffer. Detection sensitivity was tested by spiking Jurkat RNA equal to some 11 TCR copies' worth into samples containing roughly 18,000-1,000,000 naive CD8 T cells. Enrichment of CD8 T cells was performed with RosetteSep CD8+ T Cell Enrichment Cocktail and Ficoll-Paque, after which ACK red cell lysis was carried out. The method was PCR. The instrument given in TCRdb is Illumina HiSeq 4000. Bulk TCR libraries were prepared as previously described, using TCR primers listed in Table S5. Purification of total RNA was performed with the Qiagen AllPrep DNA/RNA kit. Before analysis, reads from multiple sequencing runs of one library were combined. The authors' analysis ran thus. Reads were retained only if the reads had an exact TCR constant sequence, and the retained reads were trimmed to 150 nt and grouped according to their 12-nt molecular barcodes. Within each barcode group, reads were sub-clustered at a 15% Levenshtein threshold, and quality-weighted consensus sequences were built per RNA molecule. Non-functional sequences were excluded, and lower-count sequences lying one edit away from another sequence were also excluded. Based on a fit of two negative binomial distributions, barcode sub-clusters having less than 20% of the maximum read count were discarded. The public reads were reprocessed in TCRdb via fastp at Q25 and MiXCR, keeping in-frame beta chains. Each CDR3 protein gets just one entry, which takes the most common genes and DNA from the rows behind it. None of the V and J calls come from the authors' own analysis; TCRdb made them. Counted in this sample were about 640,000 distinct CDR3 sequences; roughly 21% of them appeared once. The ten biggest clones cover 0.75% to 0.95% of the sample.

Regarding this clonotype: The antigen this receptor binds is unknown. A clone one base away is much larger, so this may be a read error.

The CDR3 runs 13 amino acids, cysteine and phenylalanine included. The kept DNA is CDR3 alone, 39 bases in frame from the first base. Germline trimming: 4 bases from V, 3 bases from J; junction bases outside gene matches: 3. CDR1 and CDR2 are drawn from the germline V gene: SQVTM, ANQGSEA. Summary of the overall study and its limitations: Modeling indicated approximately 3 TCR RNA copies recovered per cell, compared with around 11 by digital PCR, which implies a capture efficiency of approximately 30%. Spiked-in Jurkat TCR RNA equivalent to a single cell was reported to be detectable even among more than 900,000 naive CD8 T cells. Clones above 20 RNA copies held over 97% of molecules in CMV-specific effector cells but under 1% in naive cells. When barcode sub-clustering was left out, chimeric consensus sequences inflated TCR diversity, with chimeras reaching as high as 47%. Naive libraries contained spiked-in Jurkat TCR RNA (roughly ten copies' worth), which is not part of the donor repertoire. Highly expanded clone sizes could be underestimated because identical TCR molecules may share a barcode.

The receptor comes from a human donor in good health. Some libraries in this study had Jurkat cell RNA spiked in. The sequence joins TRBV29-1 to TRBJ2-3, and 8 junction bases match TRBD2. The sequenced sample consisted of naive CD8+ T cells from blood, with Jurkat cell RNA spiked in. The cell subset or site tag for this specimen amounts to: FACS-sorted CD8+CD4-CCR7+CD45RA+ naive T cells. The DNA reads as follows: TGCAGCGTTGTTCGGGGGGGGACAGATACGCAGTATTTT. The translation is CSVVRGGTDTQYF.